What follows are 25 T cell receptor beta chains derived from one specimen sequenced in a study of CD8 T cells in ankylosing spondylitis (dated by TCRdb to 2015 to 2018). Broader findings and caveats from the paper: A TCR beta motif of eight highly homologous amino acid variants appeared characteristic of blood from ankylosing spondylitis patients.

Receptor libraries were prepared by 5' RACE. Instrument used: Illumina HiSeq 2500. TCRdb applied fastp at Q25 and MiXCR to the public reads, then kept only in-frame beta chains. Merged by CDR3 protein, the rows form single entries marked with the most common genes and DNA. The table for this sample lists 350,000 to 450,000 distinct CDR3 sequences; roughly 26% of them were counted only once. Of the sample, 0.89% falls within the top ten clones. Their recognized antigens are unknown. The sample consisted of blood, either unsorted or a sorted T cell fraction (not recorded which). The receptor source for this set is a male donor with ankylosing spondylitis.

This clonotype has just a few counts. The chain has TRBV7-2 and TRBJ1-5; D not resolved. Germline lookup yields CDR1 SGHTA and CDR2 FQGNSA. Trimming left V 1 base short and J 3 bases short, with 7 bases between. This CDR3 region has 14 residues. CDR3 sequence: CASSLVSDNQPQHF. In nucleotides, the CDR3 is TGTGCCAGCAGCTTAGTATCTGACAATCAGCCCCAGCATTTT.

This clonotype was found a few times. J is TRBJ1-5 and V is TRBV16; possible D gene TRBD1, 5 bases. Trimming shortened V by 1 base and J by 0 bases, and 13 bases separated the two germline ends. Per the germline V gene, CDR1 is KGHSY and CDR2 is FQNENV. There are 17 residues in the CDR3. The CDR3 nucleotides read TGTGCCAGCAGCCAATGGGGCAGTATCCCTAGCAATCAGCCCCAGCATTTT. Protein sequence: CASSQWGSIPSNQPQHF.

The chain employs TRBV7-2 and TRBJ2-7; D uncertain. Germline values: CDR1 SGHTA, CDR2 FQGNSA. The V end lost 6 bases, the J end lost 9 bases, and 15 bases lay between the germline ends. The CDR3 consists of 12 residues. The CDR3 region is CASRSSQARQYF. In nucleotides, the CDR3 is TGTGCCAGCAGATCCAGCCAGGCGAGGCAGTACTTC.

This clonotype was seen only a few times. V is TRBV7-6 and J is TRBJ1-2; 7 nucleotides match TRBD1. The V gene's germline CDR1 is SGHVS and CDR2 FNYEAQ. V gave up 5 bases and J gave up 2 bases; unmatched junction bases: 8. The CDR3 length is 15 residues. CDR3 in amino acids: CASSSRDRLNYGYTF. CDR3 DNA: TGTGCCAGCAGCAGCCGGGACAGATTAAACTATGGCTACACCTTC.

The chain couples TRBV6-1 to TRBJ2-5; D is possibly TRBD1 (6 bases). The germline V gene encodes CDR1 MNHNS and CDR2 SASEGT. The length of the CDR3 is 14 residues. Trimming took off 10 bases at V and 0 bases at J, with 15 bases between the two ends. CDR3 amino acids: CATSFWDNQETQYF. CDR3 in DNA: TGTGCCACTTCCTTCTGGGACAACCAAGAGACCCAGTACTTC.

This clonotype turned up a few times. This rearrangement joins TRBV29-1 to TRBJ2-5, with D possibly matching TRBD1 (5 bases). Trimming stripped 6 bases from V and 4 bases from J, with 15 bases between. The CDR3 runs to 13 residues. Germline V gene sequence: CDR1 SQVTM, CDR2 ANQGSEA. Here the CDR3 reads CSVERGPGETQYF. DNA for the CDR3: TGCAGCGTGGAAAGGGGTCCCGGAGAGACCCAGTACTTC.

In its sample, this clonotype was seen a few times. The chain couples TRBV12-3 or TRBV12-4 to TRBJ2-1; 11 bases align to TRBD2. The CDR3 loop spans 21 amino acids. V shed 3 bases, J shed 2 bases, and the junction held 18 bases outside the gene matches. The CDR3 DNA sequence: TGTGCCAGCAGTTTCGAAGGGCTAGCGGGAGGCCTCCGGGGGGCCTACAATGAGCAGTTCTTC. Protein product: CASSFEGLAGGLRGAYNEQFF.

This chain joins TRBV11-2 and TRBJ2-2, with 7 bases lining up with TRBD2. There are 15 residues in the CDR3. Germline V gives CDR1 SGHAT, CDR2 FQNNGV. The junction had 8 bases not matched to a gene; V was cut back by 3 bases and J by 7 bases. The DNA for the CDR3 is TGTGCCAGCAGCTTTGGCGGGAGTGTCGGCGGGGAGCTGTTTTTT. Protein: CASSFGGSVGGELFF.

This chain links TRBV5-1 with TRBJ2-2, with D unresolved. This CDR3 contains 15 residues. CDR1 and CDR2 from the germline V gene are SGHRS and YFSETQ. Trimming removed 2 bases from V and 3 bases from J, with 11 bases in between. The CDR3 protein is CASSFVSKDTGELFF. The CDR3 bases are TGCGCCAGCAGCTTCGTCTCTAAAGACACCGGGGAGCTGTTTTTT.

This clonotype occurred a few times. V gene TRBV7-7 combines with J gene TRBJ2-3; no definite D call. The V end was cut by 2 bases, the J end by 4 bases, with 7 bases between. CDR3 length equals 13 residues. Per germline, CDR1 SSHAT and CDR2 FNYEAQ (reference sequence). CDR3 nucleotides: TGTGCCAGCAGCTTAACGCCCCCAGATACGCAGTATTTT. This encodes CASSLTPPDTQYF.

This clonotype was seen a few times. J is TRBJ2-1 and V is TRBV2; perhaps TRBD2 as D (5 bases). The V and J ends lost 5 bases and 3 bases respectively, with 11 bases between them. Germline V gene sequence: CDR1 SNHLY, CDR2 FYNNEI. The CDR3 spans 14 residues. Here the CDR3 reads CASSIERLYNEQFF. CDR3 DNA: TGTGCCAGCAGTATAGAGCGGCTCTACAATGAGCAGTTCTTC.

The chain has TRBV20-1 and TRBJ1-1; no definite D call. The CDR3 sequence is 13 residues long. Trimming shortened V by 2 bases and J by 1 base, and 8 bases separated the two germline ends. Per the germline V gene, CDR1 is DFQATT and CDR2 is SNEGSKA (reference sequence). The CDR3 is CSARLDTNTEAFF. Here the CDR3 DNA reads TGCAGTGCTAGACTAGACACGAACACTGAAGCTTTCTTT.

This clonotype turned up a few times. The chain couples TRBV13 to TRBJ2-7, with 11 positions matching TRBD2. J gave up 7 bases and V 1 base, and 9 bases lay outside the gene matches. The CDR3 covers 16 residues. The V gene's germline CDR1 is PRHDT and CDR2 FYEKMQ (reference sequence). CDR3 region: CASSLELAGEAGEQYV. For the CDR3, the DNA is TGTGCCAGCAGCTTAGAACTAGCGGGAGAGGCTGGGGAGCAGTACGTC.

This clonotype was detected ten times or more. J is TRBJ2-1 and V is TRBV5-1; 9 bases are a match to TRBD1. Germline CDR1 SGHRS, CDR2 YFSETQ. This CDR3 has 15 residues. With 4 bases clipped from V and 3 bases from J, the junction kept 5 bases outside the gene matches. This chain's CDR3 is CASSTRTGDYNEQFF. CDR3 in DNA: TGCGCCAGCAGCACTCGGACAGGGGACTACAATGAGCAGTTCTTC. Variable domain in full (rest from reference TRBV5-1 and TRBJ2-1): KAGVTQTPRYLIKTRGQQVTLSCSPISGHRSVSWYQQTPGQGLQFLFEYFSETQRNKGNFPGRFSGRQFSNSRSEMNVSTLELGDSALYLCASSTRTGDYNEQFFGPGTRLTVL.

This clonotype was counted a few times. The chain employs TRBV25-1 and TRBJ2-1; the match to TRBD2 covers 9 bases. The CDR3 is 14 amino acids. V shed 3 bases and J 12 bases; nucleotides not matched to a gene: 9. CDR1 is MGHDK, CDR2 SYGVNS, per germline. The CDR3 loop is CASSEMVAGVGQFF. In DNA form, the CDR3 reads TGTGCCAGCAGTGAGATGGTAGCGGGGGTAGGGCAGTTCTTC.

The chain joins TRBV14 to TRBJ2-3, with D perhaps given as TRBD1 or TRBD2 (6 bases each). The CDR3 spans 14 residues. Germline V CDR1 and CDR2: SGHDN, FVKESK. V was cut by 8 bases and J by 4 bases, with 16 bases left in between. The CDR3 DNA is TGTGCCAGCTCCCGGGGGACATCGGCAGATACGCAGTATTTT. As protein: CASSRGTSADTQYF.

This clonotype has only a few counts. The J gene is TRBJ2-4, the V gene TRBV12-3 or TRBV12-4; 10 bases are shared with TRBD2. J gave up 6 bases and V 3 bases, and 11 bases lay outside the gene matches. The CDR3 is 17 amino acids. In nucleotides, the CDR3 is TGTGCCAGCAGTTTTGCTCTAGCGGGAGTTGGGGGAAACATTCAGTACTTC. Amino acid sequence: CASSFALAGVGGNIQYF.

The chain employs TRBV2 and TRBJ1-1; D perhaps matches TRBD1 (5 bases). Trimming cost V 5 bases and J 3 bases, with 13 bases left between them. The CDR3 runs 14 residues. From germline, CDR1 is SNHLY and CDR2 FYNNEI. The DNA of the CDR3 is TGTGCCAGCAGTCCCAGCTCGGGGGACACTGAAGCTTTCTTT. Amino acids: CASSPSSGDTEAFF. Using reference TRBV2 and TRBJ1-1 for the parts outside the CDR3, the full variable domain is EPEVTQTPSHQVTQMGQEVILRCVPISNHLYFYWYRQILGQKVEFLVSFYNNEISEKSEIFDDQFSVERPDGSNFTLKIRSTKLEDSAMYFCASSPSSGDTEAFFGQGTRLTVV.

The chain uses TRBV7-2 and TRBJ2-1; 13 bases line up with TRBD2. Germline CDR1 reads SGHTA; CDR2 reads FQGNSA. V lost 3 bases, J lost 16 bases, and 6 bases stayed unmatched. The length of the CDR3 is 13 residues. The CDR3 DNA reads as TGTGCCAGCAGCTTGCCGACTAGCGGGAGGCCCTTCTTC. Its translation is CASSLPTSGRPFF.

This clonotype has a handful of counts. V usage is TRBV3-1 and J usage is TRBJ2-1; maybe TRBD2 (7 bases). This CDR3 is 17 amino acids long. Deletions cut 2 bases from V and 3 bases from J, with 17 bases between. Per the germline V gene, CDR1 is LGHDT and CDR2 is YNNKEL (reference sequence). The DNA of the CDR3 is TGTGCCAGCAGCCAAAAGGGTGGGGGGGCGCGCTACAATGAGCAGTTCTTC. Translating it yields CASSQKGGGARYNEQFF.

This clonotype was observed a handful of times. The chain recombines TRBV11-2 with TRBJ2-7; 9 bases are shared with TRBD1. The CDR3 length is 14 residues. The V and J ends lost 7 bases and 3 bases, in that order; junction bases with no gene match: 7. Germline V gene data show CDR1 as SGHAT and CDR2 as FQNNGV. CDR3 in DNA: TGTGCCAGCACCCCCGGGACAGGGTACTACGAGCAGTACTTC. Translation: CASTPGTGYYEQYF.

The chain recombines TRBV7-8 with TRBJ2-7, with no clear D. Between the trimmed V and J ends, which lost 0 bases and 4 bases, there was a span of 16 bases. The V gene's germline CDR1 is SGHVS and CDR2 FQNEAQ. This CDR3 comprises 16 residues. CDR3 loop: CASSLAGITGSYEQYV. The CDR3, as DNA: TGTGCCAGCAGCTTAGCGGGAATTACCGGATCTTACGAGCAGTACGTC.

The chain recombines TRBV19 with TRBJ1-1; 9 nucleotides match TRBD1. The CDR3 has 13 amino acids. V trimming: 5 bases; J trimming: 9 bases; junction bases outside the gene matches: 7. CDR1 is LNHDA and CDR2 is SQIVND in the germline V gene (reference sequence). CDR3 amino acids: CASSQGTGTKAFF. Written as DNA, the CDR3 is TGTGCCAGTAGTCAAGGGACAGGGACGAAAGCTTTCTTT.

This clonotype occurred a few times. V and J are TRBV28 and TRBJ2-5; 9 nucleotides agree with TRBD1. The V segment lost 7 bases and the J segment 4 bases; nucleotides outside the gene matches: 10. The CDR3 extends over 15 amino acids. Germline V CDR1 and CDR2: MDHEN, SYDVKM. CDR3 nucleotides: TGTGCCAGCAACTTCCGGGACAGGGAGGGAGAGACCCAGTACTTC. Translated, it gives CASNFRDREGETQYF.

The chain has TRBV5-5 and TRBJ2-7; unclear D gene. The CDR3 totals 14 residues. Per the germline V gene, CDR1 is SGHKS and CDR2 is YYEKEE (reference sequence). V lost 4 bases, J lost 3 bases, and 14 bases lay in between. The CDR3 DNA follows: TGTGCCAGCAGCCTGGAGTGGGGTAGCTACGAGCAGTACTTC. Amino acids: CASSLEWGSYEQYF.